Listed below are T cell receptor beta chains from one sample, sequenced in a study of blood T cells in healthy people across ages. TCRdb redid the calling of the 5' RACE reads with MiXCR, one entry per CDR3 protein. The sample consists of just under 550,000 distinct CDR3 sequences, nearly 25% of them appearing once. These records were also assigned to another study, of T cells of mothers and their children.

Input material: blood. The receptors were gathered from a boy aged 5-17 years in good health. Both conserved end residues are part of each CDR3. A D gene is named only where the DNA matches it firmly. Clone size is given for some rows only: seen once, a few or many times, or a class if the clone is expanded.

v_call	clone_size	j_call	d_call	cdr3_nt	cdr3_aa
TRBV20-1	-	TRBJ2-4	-	TGCAGTGCTAGACGAAGGGGGGGGGCCAAAAACATTCAGTACTTC	CSARRRGGAKNIQYF
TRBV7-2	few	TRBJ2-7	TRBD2	TGTGCCAGCAGCTTGCCCGGGACTAGCGAGACCTACGAGCAGTACTTC	CASSLPGTSETYEQYF
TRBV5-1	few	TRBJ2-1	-	TGCGCCAGCAGCTTGACGGGGACCGAGCAGTTCTTC	CASSLTGTEQFF
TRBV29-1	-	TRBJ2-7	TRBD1	TGCAGCGTTGAAGATCCGGACAGGGTATACGAGCAGTACTTC	CSVEDPDRVYEQYF
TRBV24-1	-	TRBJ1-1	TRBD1	TGTGCCACCAGTGACCCTGGGACAGGGGGGAATGAAGCTTTCTTT	CATSDPGTGGNEAFF
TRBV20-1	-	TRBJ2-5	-	TGCAGTGCTAGAGGCCAGAACGTCCGAGAGACCCAGTACTTC	CSARGQNVRETQYF
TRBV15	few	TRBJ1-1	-	TGTGCCACCACCCCAAACACTGAAGCTTTCTTT	CATTPNTEAFF
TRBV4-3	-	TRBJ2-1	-	TGCGCCAGCAGCCAAGACTACGGGGGCTCCTACAATGAGCAGTTCTTC	CASSQDYGGSYNEQFF
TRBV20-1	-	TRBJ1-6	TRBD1	TGCAGTGCTAGAACGGGACAGGGTCATTCACCCCTCCACTTT	CSARTGQGHSPLHF
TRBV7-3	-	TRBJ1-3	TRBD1	TGTGCCAGCAGCGAGACAGGGGCCGGAAACACCATATATTTT	CASSETGAGNTIYF
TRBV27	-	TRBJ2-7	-	TGTGCCAGCAGTTTACCAGGGTCTCCCTTCTACGAGCAGTACTTC	CASSLPGSPFYEQYF
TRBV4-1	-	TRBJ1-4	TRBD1	TGCGCCAGCAGCCCGGGGACAGGGGCGAAAGAAAAACTGTTTTTT	CASSPGTGAKEKLFF
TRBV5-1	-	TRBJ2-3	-	TGCGCCAGCAGCTTGGGCGCCCTCAACGATGGAGATACGCAGTATTTT	CASSLGALNDGDTQYF
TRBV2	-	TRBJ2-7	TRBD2	TGTGCCAGCGGACGACTAGCGGGAGCGTACGAGCAGTACTTC	CASGRLAGAYEQYF
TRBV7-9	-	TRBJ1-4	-	TGTGCCAGCAGCTTAAGTTCCCTGGGTCGTGAAAAACTGTTTTTT	CASSLSSLGREKLFF
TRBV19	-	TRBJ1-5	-	TGTGCCAGTAGTTGGGGTAGCAATCAGCCCCAGCATTTT	CASSWGSNQPQHF
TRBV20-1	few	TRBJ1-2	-	TGCAGTGCTAGAGGGCAGGCCGATATGAACACCTTC	CSARGQADMNTF
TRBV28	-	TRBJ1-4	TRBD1	TGCGCCAGCAGTTTAAGTGGACAGGGAGAAACTAATGAAAAACTGTTTTTT	CASSLSGQGETNEKLFF
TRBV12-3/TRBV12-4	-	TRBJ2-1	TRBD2	TGTGCCAGCAGTTTCCACGTGGGACTAGCGGGAGTAAATGAGCAGTTCTTC	CASSFHVGLAGVNEQFF
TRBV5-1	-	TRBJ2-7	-	TGCGCCAGCAGCTTGTTCCTCCCCGGGACACTATCCTACGAGCAGTACTTC	CASSLFLPGTLSYEQYF
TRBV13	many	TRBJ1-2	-	TGTGCCAGCAGCCTCCCAGGGGAGAACTATGGCTACACCTTC	CASSLPGENYGYTF
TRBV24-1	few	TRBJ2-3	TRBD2	TGTGCCACCAGTGATACTAGCGTTAGCACAGATACGCAGTATTTT	CATSDTSVSTDTQYF
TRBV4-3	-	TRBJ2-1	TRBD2	TGCGCCAGCAGCCAAGGGACTAGCGTTTTTAATTACAATGAGCAGTTCTTC	CASSQGTSVFNYNEQFF
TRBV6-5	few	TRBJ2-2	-	TGTGCCAGCAGTTACTCGGGGTTAACCGGGGAGCTGTTTTTT	CASSYSGLTGELFF
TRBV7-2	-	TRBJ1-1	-	TGTGCCAGCAGCTTAGCGCTAGGGGTGAACACTGAAGCTTTCTTT	CASSLALGVNTEAFF
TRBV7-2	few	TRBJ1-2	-	TGTGCCAGCAGCTTAGGCAGGGTTAACTATGGCTACACCTTC	CASSLGRVNYGYTF
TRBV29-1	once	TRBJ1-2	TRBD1	TGCAGCGTTGACAGGGGGCTTCGGGGTGGCTACACCTTC	CSVDRGLRGGYTF
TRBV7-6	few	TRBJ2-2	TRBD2	TGTGCCAGCAGCCTGGGTTGGCTAGCGGGGCCTAAATCCACCGGGGAGCTGGTTTTT	CASSLGWLAGPKSTGELVF
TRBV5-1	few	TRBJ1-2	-	TGCGCCAGCAGCTTGGATGGTCTACTCAACTATGGCTACACCTTC	CASSLDGLLNYGYTF
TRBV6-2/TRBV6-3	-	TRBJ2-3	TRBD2	TGTGCCAGCAGTTACGCGCCGCTAGCGGGCACAGATACGCGGTATTTT	CASSYAPLAGTDTRYF
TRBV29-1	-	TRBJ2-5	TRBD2	TGCAGCGTTGACGGTGCGGCTAGCGGGCAAGAGACCCAGTACTTC	CSVDGAASGQETQYF
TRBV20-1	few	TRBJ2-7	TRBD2	TGCAGTGCTAGAGCGGGGGGGAACGGCGGTTTTCCATACGAGCAGTACTTC	CSARAGGNGGFPYEQYF
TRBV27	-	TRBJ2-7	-	TGTGCCAGCAGTTTATCTTCCTCCTACGAGCAGTGCTTC	CASSLSSSYEQCF
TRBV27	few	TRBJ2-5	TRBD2	TGTGCCAGCAGTCCGGGGACTAGCTGGGAGACCCAGTACTTC	CASSPGTSWETQYF
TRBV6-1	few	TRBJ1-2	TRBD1	TGTGCCAGCACCCGGGACAGGTTGTATGGCTACACCTTC	CASTRDRLYGYTF
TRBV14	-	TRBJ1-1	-	TGTGCCAGCAGCCTCGTGGGGACTAGAGCTTTCTTT	CASSLVGTRAFF
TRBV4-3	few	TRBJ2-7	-	TGCGCCAGCAGCCAAGTTTCGGGGGGCGGGTACGAGCAGTACTTC	CASSQVSGGGYEQYF